This T cell receptor (beta chain) was sequenced in a study of T-cell reconstitution after alpha-beta-depleted transplantation in children. The authors prepared the TCRbeta library with unique molecular identifiers. From the PCR reads, TCRdb called clonotypes with MiXCR, one entry per CDR3 protein. The repertoire includes 200,000 to 300,000 distinct CDR3 sequences, approximately 12% of them detected once, and around 2.5% sits in the top ten. In this sample, this clonotype turned up many times. This CDR3 has 12 residues. Trimming shortened V by 8 bases and J by 0 bases, and 6 bases separated the two germline ends. CDR1 SGHAT and CDR2 FQNNGV come from the germline V gene.

This rearrangement joins TRBV11-2 to TRBJ2-3; D unresolved. This TCR derives from a human donor who donated a stem cell graft to a child with acute lymphoblastic leukemia. The source was PBMCs from the stem cell graft donor, collected from the stem cell graft. The CDR3 sequence is CASLSSTDTQYF. DNA for the CDR3: TGTGCCAGCCTTTCTAGCACAGATACGCAGTATTTT. Drawing the rest from reference TRBV11-2 and TRBJ2-3, the complete variable domain is EAGVAQSPRYKIIEKRQSVAFWCNPISGHATLYWYQQILGQGPKLLIQFQNNGVVDDSQLPKDRFSAERLKGVDSTLKIQPAKLEDSAVYLCASLSSTDTQYFGPGTRLTVL.